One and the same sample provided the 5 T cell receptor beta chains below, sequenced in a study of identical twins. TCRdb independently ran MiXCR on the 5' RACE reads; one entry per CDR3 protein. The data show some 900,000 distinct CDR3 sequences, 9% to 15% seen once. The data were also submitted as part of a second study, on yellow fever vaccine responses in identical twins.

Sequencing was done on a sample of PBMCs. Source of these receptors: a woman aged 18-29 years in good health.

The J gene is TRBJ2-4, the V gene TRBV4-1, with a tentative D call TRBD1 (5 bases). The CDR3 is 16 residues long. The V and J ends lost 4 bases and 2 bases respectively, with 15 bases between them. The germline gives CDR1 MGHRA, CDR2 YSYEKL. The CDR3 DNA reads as TGCGCCAGCAGCCCCCAGGGCAGATCTTCCAAAAACATTCAGTACTTC. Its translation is CASSPQGRSSKNIQYF.

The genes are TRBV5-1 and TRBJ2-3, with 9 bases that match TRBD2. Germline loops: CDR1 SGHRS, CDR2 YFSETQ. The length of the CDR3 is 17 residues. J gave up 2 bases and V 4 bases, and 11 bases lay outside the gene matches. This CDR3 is CASSPVGLAGYTDTQYF. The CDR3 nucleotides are TGCGCCAGCAGCCCCGTCGGTCTAGCGGGGTACACAGATACGCAGTATTTT.

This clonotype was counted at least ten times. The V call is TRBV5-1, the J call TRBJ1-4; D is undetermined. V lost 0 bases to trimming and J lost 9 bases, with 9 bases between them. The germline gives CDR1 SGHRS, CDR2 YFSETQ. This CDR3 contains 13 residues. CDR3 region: CASSLDRAQKLFF. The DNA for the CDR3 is TGCGCCAGCAGCTTGGACCGTGCACAAAAACTGTTTTTT. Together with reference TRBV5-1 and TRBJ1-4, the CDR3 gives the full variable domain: KAGVTQTPRYLIKTRGQQVTLSCSPISGHRSVSWYQQTPGQGLQFLFEYFSETQRNKGNFPGRFSGRQFSNSRSEMNVSTLELGDSALYLCASSLDRAQKLFFGSGTQLSVL.

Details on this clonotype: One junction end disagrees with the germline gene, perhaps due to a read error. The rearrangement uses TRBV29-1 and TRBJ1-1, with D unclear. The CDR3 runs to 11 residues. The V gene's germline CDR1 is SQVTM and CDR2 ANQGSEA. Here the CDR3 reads CSVEEDTEAFF. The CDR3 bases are TGCAGCGTGGAAGAGGACACTGAAGCTTTCTTT.

In nucleotides, the CDR3 is TGTGCCAGCAGCCAAGTGTCTAGCGGGGCCACCGGGGAGCTGTTTTTT. Protein: CASSQVSSGATGELFF. The gene calls are TRBV3-1 and TRBJ2-2; 9 positions agree with TRBD2. This CDR3 has 16 residues. V lost 1 base, J lost 4 bases, and 4 bases stayed unmatched. Germline V gene sequence: CDR1 LGHDT, CDR2 YNNKEL (reference sequence).